The 27 T cell receptor beta chains presented below share a single source sample, sequenced in a study of cytomegalovirus exposure and HLA in healthy donors. PCR involved 60 Vbeta and 13 Jbeta primers. Data came from immunoSEQ multiplex PCR; TCRdb stores just in-frame clones and leaves some out. The sample carries around 150,000 clones, over 75% recorded once. Source material: PBMCs. Receptor source: a man between 25 and 39 years old in good health and CMV-seropositive.

The rearrangement joins TRBV6-5 to TRBJ1-5; TRBD1 matches 9 bases. CDR1 is MNHEY and CDR2 is SVGAGI in the germline V gene. The ends lost 6 bases at V and 3 bases at J; junction bases unmatched: 3. The CDR3 has 14 amino acids. The CDR3 DNA is TGTGCCAGCAGGGGGACAGGGACCAATCAGCCCCAGCATTTT. Translation gives CASRGTGTNQPQHF.

The gene calls are TRBV7-2 and TRBJ2-7, with 13 positions matching TRBD2. Trimming removed 5 bases from V and 5 bases from J; junction bases left unmatched: 6. The V gene's germline CDR1 is SGHTA and CDR2 FQGNSA. This CDR3 contains 15 residues. CDR3 sequence: CASSETSGGAHEQYF. CDR3 nucleotides: TGTGCCAGCAGCGAAACTAGCGGGGGGGCCCACGAGCAGTACTTC.

The genes are TRBV19 and TRBJ1-5; weak D call: TRBD1 (6 bases). This CDR3 is built from 15 residues. The V gene lost 1 base and the J gene lost 4 bases, with 11 bases spanning the gap. Germline V gene data show CDR1 as LNHDA and CDR2 as SQIVND (reference sequence). CDR3 nucleotides: TGTGCCAGTAGTATAGTGGCAGGGGATAATCAGCCCCAGCATTTT. Its protein product is CASSIVAGDNQPQHF.

This CDR3 is CASSLTEIYGYTF. The CDR3 bases are TGTGCCAGCAGCTTAACAGAAATCTATGGCTACACCTTC. The chain is built from TRBV11-2 and TRBJ1-2; D is ambiguous. This CDR3 spans 13 amino acids. Germline CDR1 and CDR2: SGHAT and FQNNGV. The ends were cut back, 2 bases at V and 4 bases at J, with 8 bases in the middle.

The chain couples TRBV6-5 to TRBJ1-1, with D hard to call. CDR3 size: 15 residues. Germline V gene sequence: CDR1 MNHEY, CDR2 SVGAGI. V was pared by 5 bases and J by 0 bases, with 13 bases between. The CDR3 coding sequence is TGTGCCAGCAGTCCAGGAGGGAAATTGAACACTGAAGCTTTCTTT. Amino acid sequence: CASSPGGKLNTEAFF.

The chain is built from TRBV10-2 and TRBJ2-1; the match to TRBD2 covers 10 bases. The ends lost 3 bases at V and 8 bases at J; junction bases unmatched: 7. Germline CDR1 reads WSHSY; CDR2 reads SAAADI. The CDR3 loop spans 15 amino acids. The CDR3 DNA follows: TGCGCCAGCAGTGAAAGCGGGAGGGCCCCTTATGAGCAGTTCTTC. This encodes CASSESGRAPYEQFF.

The CDR3 DNA reads TGCGCCAGCAGCCAAGATCCGGGGGTGGGTGGCTACACCTTC. Its translation: CASSQDPGVGGYTF. V gene TRBV4-1 combines with J gene TRBJ1-2, with D possibly being TRBD1 (5 bases). Germline V lookup: CDR1 MGHRA, CDR2 YSYEKL. The ends were cut back, 0 bases at V and 7 bases at J, with 12 bases in the middle. The CDR3 extends over 14 amino acids.

J is TRBJ2-1 and V is TRBV7-2, with D possibly TRBD1 on 6 matching bases. Trimming shortened V by 4 bases and J by 3 bases, and 7 bases separated the two germline ends. CDR3 size: 13 residues. Germline V CDR1 and CDR2: SGHTA, FQGNSA. The CDR3 DNA reads as TGTGCCAGCAGCTCGGACAGCTACAATGAGCAGTTCTTC. Amino acids: CASSSDSYNEQFF.

The rearrangement joins TRBV6-6 to TRBJ1-1, with D hard to call. Germline V CDR1 and CDR2: MNHNY, SVGAGI (reference sequence). With 2 bases removed from V and 1 base from J, the gap between germline ends came to 5 bases. The CDR3 runs 13 residues. The CDR3 nucleotides are TGTGCCAGCAGTTACGCGAGGAACACTGAAGCTTTCTTT. It translates to CASSYARNTEAFF.

The genes are TRBV18 and TRBJ2-7; a weak D match, TRBD1 (6 bases). Germline CDR1 KGHSH, CDR2 LQKENI. With 5 bases removed from V and 2 bases from J, the gap between germline ends came to 13 bases. CDR3 length equals 14 residues. This chain's CDR3 is CASSSSDRPYEQYF. For the CDR3, the DNA is TGTGCCAGCTCATCATCAGACAGGCCCTACGAGCAGTACTTC. Supplemented by reference TRBV18 and TRBJ2-7, the full variable domain reads NAGVMQNPRHLVRRRGQEARLRCSPMKGHSHVYWYRQLPEEGLKFMVYLQKENIIDESGMPKERFSAEFPKEGPSILRIQQVVRGDSAAYFCASSSSDRPYEQYFGPGTRLTVT.

The chain uses TRBV6-5 and TRBJ1-2, with 7 bases lining up with TRBD1. The V and J ends lost 6 bases and 7 bases, in that order; junction bases with no gene match: 8. CDR1 is MNHEY, CDR2 SVGAGI, per germline. This CDR3 is 13 amino acids long. The CDR3 loop reads CASRRGQAAGYTF. The CDR3 DNA sequence: TGTGCCAGCAGGCGCGGACAGGCGGCTGGCTACACCTTC.

This clone has more than one count but fewer than ten. V usage is TRBV5-1 and J usage is TRBJ2-7, with D maybe TRBD2 (5 bases). Germline assignment: CDR1 SGHRS and CDR2 YFSETQ. The V gene lost 2 bases and the J gene lost 7 bases, with 13 bases spanning the gap. The CDR3 runs 13 residues. As DNA, the CDR3 is TGCGCCAGCAGCTTCCGCGCGGGTGGGGAGCAGTACTTC. The encoded protein is CASSFRAGGEQYF.

This chain joins TRBV5-1 and TRBJ2-1; a possible D gene is TRBD1 (5 bases). Trimming shortened V by 0 bases and J by 2 bases, and 9 bases separated the two germline ends. This CDR3 comprises 15 residues. The germline V gene has CDR1 SGHRS and CDR2 YFSETQ. CDR3 in amino acids: CASSLEAGTYNEQFF. In DNA form, the CDR3 reads TGCGCCAGCAGCTTGGAAGCAGGGACCTACAATGAGCAGTTCTTC.

V is TRBV28 and J is TRBJ1-2; 7 bases line up with TRBD1. Trimming removed 7 bases from V and 2 bases from J; junction bases left unmatched: 10. Germline CDR1 is MDHEN and CDR2 is SYDVKM. CDR3 size: 15 residues. The CDR3 spells CASTPVGGSNYGYTF. CDR3 nucleotides: TGTGCCAGCACTCCCGTAGGGGGCTCGAACTATGGCTACACCTTC.

The chain employs TRBV27 and TRBJ2-1, with TRBD2 identical over 11 bases. The CDR3 runs 15 residues. V was pared by 5 bases and J by 1 base, with 1 base of the junction left unmatched. Looked up from germline, CDR1 is MNHEY and CDR2 is SMNVEV (reference sequence). This CDR3 is CASSRLAGSYNEQFF. Written as DNA, the CDR3 is TGTGCCAGCAGTCGACTAGCGGGGTCCTACAATGAGCAGTTCTTC.

This rearrangement joins TRBV7-9 to TRBJ1-2; D unresolved. Germline loops: CDR1 SEHNR, CDR2 FQNEAQ (reference sequence). Trimming removed 5 bases at V and 0 bases at J, with 7 bases between. This CDR3 contains 13 residues. CDR3 bases: TGTGCCAGCAGCCCCAACACTAACTATGGCTACACCTTC. Protein product: CASSPNTNYGYTF.

The CDR3 coding sequence is TGTGCCTGGAGCGCTGACAGGGGTGGCAATCAGCCCCAGCATTTT. This sequence encodes CAWSADRGGNQPQHF. The chain is built from TRBV30 and TRBJ1-5, with 8 bases lining up with TRBD1. This CDR3 region has 15 residues. Germline CDR1 reads GTSNPN; CDR2 reads SVGIG (reference sequence). J was trimmed by 2 bases and V by 3 bases; bases with no gene match: 6.

The chain uses TRBV4-1 and TRBJ2-7; possible D gene TRBD1, 7 bases. The V end was cut by 4 bases, the J end by 0 bases, with 13 bases between. The CDR3 contains 15 residues. Germline V gives CDR1 MGHRA, CDR2 YSYEKL. CDR3 nucleotide sequence: TGCGCCAGCAGCCGAGGAGGGGGCCTCTCCTACGAGCAGTACTTC. Its protein product is CASSRGGGLSYEQYF.

The gene calls are TRBV21-1 and TRBJ2-3; the listed D gene, TRBD2, was not tested against the DNA. TRBV21-1 corresponds to a pseudogene. The CDR3 has 19 residues. The CDR3 DNA is TGTGCCAGCAGGAAACTAGCGGGGGGGCCTAAAGATTTCACAGATACGCAGTATTTT. As protein: CASRKLAGGPKDFTDTQYF.

The chain uses TRBV30 and TRBJ1-4; 7 bases map to TRBD1. Losses at the gene ends were 3 bases for V and 4 bases for J; bases not matched to a gene: 8. This CDR3 contains 15 residues. Germline CDR1 GTSNPN, CDR2 SVGIG (reference sequence). CDR3 DNA: TGTGCCTGGAGCCAGGGGGATGTCGGTAATGAAAAACTGTTTTTT. Its translation is CAWSQGDVGNEKLFF.

The chain couples TRBV5-4 to TRBJ2-7, with D hard to call. With 0 bases removed from V and 6 bases from J, the gap between germline ends came to 10 bases. This CDR3 region has 13 residues. From germline, CDR1 is SGHNT and CDR2 YYREEE (reference sequence). CDR3: CASSLERRGEQYF. CDR3 nucleotides: TGTGCCAGCAGCTTGGAACGGAGAGGCGAGCAGTACTTC.

CDR3 loop: CASSFYYEQYF. The CDR3 DNA follows: TGTGCCAGCAGCTTCTACTACGAGCAGTACTTC. This chain joins TRBV7-9 and TRBJ2-7; no firm D call. The CDR3 is 11 amino acids. Germline V gene lookup returns CDR1 SEHNR and CDR2 FQNEAQ (reference sequence). The V end was cut by 3 bases, the J end by 3 bases, with 3 bases between.

The V call is TRBV6-5, the J call TRBJ1-3; D remains ambiguous. V was clipped by 6 bases and J by 7 bases, with 16 bases between them. Germline values: CDR1 MNHEY, CDR2 SVGAGI. This CDR3 comprises 14 residues. The CDR3: CASSNSPGGNTIYF. CDR3 bases: TGTGCCAGCAGCAATTCCCCAGGTGGTAACACCATATATTTT.

J is TRBJ2-7 and V is TRBV5-4; TRBD1 is a possible D gene (5 bases). Trimming pared 3 bases from V and 6 bases from J, leaving 10 bases between. CDR1 is SGHNT, CDR2 YYREEE, per germline (reference sequence). This CDR3 comprises 12 residues. In DNA, the CDR3 is TGTGCCAGCAGCTGGGGCCAGGGCGAGCAGTACTTC. Protein sequence: CASSWGQGEQYF. The entire variable domain, with the rest obtained from reference TRBV5-4 and TRBJ2-7, is as follows: ETGVTQSPTHLIKTRGQQVTLRCSSQSGHNTVSWYQQALGQGPQFIFQYYREEENGRGNFPPRFSGLQFPNYSSELNVNALELDDSALYLCASSWGQGEQYFGPGTRLTVT.

V is TRBV5-1 and J is TRBJ2-3, with TRBD2 matching 7 bases. CDR3 size: 15 residues. V was pared by 7 bases and J by 0 bases, with 8 bases of the junction left unmatched. Germline V gene lookup returns CDR1 SGHRS and CDR2 YFSETQ. As DNA, the CDR3 is TGCGCCAGCGGGTTGGCGGGAGACAGCACAGATACGCAGTATTTT. Translation gives CASGLAGDSTDTQYF.

The chain employs TRBV19 and TRBJ2-1, with a tentative D call TRBD2 (5 bases). The CDR3 loop spans 15 amino acids. Germline V gene sequence: CDR1 LNHDA, CDR2 SQIVND (reference sequence). Trimming pared 4 bases from V and 0 bases from J, leaving 10 bases between. Here the CDR3 reads CASSKLGSSYNEQFF. The CDR3 DNA reads TGTGCCAGTAGTAAACTAGGGAGCTCCTACAATGAGCAGTTCTTC.

This clone is a singleton in its sample. The CDR3 DNA reads as TGTGCCAGCAGTTCCGGACTAGCGGGAGGGCCAGATACGCAGTATTTT. Translated: CASSSGLAGGPDTQYF. This chain connects TRBV28 to TRBJ2-3; 15 nucleotides align to TRBD2. Germline values: CDR1 MDHEN, CDR2 SYDVKM. V lost 4 bases to trimming and J lost 4 bases; unmatched junction nucleotides: 3. This CDR3 is built from 16 residues.